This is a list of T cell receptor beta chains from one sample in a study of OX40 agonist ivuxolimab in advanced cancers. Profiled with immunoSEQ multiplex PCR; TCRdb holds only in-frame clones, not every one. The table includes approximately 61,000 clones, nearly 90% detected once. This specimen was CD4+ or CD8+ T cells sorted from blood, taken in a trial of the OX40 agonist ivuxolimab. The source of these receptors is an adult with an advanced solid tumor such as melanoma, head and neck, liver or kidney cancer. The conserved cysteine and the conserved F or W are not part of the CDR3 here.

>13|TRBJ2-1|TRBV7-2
ASSFGTPKYNEQF
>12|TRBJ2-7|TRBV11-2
ASSFRDRDYEQY
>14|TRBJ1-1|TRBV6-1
ASSEFGTAMNTEAF
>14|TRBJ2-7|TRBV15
ATSGGPGQGRGEQY
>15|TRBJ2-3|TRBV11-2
ASSVRLAGASTDTQY
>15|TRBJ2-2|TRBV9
ASSPRTSGSNTGELF
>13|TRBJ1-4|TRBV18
ASSAEAPTNEKLF
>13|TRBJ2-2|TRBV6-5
ASSHRTGGPGELF
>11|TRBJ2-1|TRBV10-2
ASTRTGDHEQF
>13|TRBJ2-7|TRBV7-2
ASSSETGVTYEQY
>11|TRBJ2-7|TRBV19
ASSQGAPYEQY
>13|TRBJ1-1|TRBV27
ASSPWDRKITEAF
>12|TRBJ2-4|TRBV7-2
ASSVDRGRPIQY
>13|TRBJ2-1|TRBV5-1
ASSLDTGTSNEQF
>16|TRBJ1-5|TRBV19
ASSSPHNRGESNQPQH
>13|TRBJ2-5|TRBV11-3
ASSLGGLLGETQY
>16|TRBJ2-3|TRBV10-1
ASSDSGLAGVGTDTQY
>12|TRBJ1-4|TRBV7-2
ASSFVSGGEKLF
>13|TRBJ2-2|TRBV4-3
ASSQDLVVGGELF
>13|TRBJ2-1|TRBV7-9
ASSGRQGQYNEQF
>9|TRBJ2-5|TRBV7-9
ASSRLETQY
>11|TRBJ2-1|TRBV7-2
ASSLAPYNEQF
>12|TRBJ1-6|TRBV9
ASSVRAEHSPLH
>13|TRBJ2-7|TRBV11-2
ASSSSAQARYEQY
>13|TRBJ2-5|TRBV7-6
ASSPTTGQQETQY
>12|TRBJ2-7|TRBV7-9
ASSPGQVNYEQY
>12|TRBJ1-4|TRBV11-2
ASSLKGDGEKLF
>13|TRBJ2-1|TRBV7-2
ASSLSGLAYIEQF
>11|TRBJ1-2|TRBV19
ASSPSLSYGYT
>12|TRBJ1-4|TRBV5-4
ASSPGLSNEKLF
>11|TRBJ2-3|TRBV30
AGLRGLTDTQY
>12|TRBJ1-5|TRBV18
ASSPAGSNQPQH
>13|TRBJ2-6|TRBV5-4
ASSLPLTGANVLT
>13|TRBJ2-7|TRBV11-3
ASSLQGERGDEQY
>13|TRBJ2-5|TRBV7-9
ASSLEGGYQETQY
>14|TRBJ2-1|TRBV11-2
ASSSLRGLNYNEQF
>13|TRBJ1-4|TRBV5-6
ASSLSVIYNEKLF
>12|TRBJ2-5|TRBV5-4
ASSFSGGEETQY
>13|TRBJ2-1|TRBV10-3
AISTGGSSYNEQF
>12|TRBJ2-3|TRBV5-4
ASSLVGPTDTQY